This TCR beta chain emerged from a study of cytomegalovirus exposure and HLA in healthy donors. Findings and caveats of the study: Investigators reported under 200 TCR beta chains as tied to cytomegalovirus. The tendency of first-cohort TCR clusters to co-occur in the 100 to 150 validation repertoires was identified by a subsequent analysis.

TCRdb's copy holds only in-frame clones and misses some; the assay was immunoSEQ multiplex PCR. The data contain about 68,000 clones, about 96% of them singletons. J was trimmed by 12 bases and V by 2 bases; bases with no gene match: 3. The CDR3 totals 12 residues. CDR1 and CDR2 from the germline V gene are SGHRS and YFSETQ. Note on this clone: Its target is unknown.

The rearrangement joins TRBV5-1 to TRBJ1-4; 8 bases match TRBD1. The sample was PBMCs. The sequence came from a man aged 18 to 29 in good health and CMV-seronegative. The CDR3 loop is CASSFGTGQLFF. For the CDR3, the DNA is TGCGCCAGCAGCTTCGGGACAGGCCAACTGTTTTTT.